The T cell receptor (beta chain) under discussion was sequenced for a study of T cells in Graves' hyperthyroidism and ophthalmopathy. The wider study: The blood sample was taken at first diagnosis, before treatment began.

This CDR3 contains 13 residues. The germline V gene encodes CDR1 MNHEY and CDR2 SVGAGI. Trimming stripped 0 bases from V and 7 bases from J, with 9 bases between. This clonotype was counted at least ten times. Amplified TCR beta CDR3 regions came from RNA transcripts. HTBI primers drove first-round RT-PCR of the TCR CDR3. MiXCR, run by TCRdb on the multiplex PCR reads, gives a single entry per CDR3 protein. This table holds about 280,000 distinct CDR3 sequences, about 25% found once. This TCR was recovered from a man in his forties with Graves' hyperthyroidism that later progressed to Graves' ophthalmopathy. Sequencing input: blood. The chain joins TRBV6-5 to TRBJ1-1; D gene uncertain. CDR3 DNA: TGTGCCAGCAGTTACTCGAGCTTCGGTGAAGCTTTCTTT. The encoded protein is CASSYSSFGEAFF.